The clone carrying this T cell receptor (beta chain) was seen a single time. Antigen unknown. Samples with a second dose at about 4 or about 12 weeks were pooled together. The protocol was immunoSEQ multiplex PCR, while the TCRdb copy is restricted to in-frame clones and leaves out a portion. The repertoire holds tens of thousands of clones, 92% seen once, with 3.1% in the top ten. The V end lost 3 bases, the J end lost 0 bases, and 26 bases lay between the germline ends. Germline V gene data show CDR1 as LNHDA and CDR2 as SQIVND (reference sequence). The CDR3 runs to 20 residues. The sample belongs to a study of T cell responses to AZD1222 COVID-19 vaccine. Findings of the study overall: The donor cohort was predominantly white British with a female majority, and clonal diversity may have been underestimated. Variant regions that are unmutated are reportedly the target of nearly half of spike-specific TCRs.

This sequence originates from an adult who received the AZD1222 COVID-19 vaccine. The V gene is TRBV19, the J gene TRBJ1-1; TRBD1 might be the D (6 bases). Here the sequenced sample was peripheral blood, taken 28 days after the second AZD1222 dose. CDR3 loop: CASSIPWSTGYMRVNTEAFF. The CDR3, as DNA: TGTGCCAGTAGTATTCCGTGGAGTACAGGGTATATGAGAGTGAACACTGAAGCTTTCTTT. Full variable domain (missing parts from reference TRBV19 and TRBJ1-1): DGGITQSPKYLFRKEGQNVTLSCEQNLNHDAMYWYRQDPGQGLRLIYYSQIVNDFQKGDIAEGYSVSREKKESFPLTVTSAQKNPTAFYLCASSIPWSTGYMRVNTEAFFGQGTRLTVV.